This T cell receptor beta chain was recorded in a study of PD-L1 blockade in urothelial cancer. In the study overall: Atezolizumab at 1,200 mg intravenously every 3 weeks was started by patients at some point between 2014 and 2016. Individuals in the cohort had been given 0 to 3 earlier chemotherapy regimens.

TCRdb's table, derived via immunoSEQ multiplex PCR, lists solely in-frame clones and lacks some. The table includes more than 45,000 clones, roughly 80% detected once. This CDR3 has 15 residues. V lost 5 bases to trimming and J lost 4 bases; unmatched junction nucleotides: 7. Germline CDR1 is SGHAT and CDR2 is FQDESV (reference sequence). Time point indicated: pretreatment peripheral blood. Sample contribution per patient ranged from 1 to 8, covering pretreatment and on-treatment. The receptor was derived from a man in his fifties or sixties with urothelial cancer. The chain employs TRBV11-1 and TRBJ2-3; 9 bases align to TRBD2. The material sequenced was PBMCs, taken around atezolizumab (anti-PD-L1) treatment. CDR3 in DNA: TGTGCCAGCAGCCTACCGACTAGCGGCCCAGATACGCAGTATTTT. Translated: CASSLPTSGPDTQYF.